The source of this T cell receptor beta chain is a study of T cells in localized non-small cell lung cancer (dated by TCRdb to about 2020). About the full investigation: Comparing tumors with uninvolved tumor-adjacent lungs, the study looked at the T cell repertoires of around 250 patients with early-stage NSCLC. The cohort consisted of roughly 240 treatment-naive NSCLC patients whose localized lung tumors had been resected. NSCLC patients had a mean age of approximately 72 years, and 129 were male and around 110 female. Results the study describes overall, beyond this receptor: Because multi-region tumor sequencing was not done, intratumor heterogeneity could not be ruled out. Uninvolved tumor-adjacent lung showed the highest T cell clonality, higher than tumor, which suggests more focused antigenic responses in the uninvolved tumor-adjacent lung. Because of the exploratory design, TCR variables were selected using unadjusted p-values without false-discovery rate correction. Longer overall survival was associated with higher T cell density in blood, whereas shorter survival was associated with higher clonality in adjacent lung. A median of approximately 55 of the top 100 tumor clones were detected in paired uninvolved adjacent lung, and 28 of these tumor clones were also found among the top 100 clones of the paired uninvolved adjacent lung.

From the cysteine through the phenylalanine, the CDR3 covers 13 amino acids. Only the CDR3 region is kept as DNA, spanning 39 bases read in frame from base 1. The junction shows trimming of 4 bases on V and 4 bases on J, plus 10 bases between the germline ends. Reading the germline V gene (reference sequence) gives CDR1 SGHNT and CDR2 YYREEE. Concerning this clone itself: Its antigen specificity is not known. It has no much larger one-base neighbor in the sample; base qualities were not kept.

The immunoSEQ Assay was used to sequence TCR beta CDR3 regions from DNA. The authors' analysis ran thus. T cell density was computed as TCR beta template counts normalized to usable DNA estimated by amplifying housekeeping genes. Richness was estimated using the preseqR package, with extrapolation to 400,000 templates for PBMC samples and to 120,000 templates for tissue samples. Clonality was defined by subtracting Pielou's evenness from one. Tissue-enriched TCRs were identified through differential abundance testing performed on productive amino-acid clonotypes, with a minimum total count of 5 and an alpha of 0.1. The Jaccard Index and the Morisita Overlap Index were used to measure how much the repertoires overlapped between compartments. GLIPH clustered TCR beta CDR3s with public tetramer-defined viral CDR3s; viral motifs required at least three viral sequences plus V-gene enrichment. TCRdb mirrors the immuneACCESS table, restricted to in-frame sequences. Some clones are absent from its copies; in checked studies, under half trace to an unresolved V gene, and the reason for the others is unknown. V, J and clone size were drawn from that table, and D and trimming were deduced from the DNA. The sample records about 24,000 clones, roughly 87% of which are singletons. The ten largest clonotypes hold 25% to 35% of the sample.

At diagnosis, tumor, uninvolved tumor-adjacent lung and peripheral blood were collected and then preserved as a mix of FFPE and fresh-frozen material. Blood samples were analyzed as peripheral blood mononuclear cells for TCR repertoire profiling. The receptor chain draws on TRBV5-4 and TRBJ2-3; no D gene is confidently identified. The TCR was taken from a male donor aged 60 or older with stage I squamous cell lung carcinoma. Source: peripheral blood, taken before any cancer treatment. The sequence in DNA is TGTGCCAGCAGCCCGGACGCCCCAGATACGCAGTATTTT. It translates to CASSPDAPDTQYF.